Given below is one T cell receptor (beta chain) in context. Its cognate antigen is unknown. This specimen belongs to a study of shared clonotypes between healthy human individuals. Findings of the study overall: Investigators expected sequencing depth to affect clonotype sharing among donors.

All of the donors resided in Nashville, Tennessee, and each was a Caucasian adult. The CDR3 is 14 amino acids. V was trimmed by 0 bases and J by 3 bases, leaving 6 bases between them. The germline V gene encodes CDR1 SGHRS and CDR2 YFSETQ. Researchers ran the assay at a deep level. In replicate PCRs of unsorted PBMC, approximately 310 ng DNA, 31,000 or so T cell genomes, was used. The table came from immunoSEQ multiplex PCR; TCRdb's copy has only in-frame clones and leaves some out. Of roughly 500,000 clones in the sample, about four fifths are singletons; the top ten hold 13%. The sequencing input was PBMCs. The genes are TRBV5-1 and TRBJ2-2, with D unclear. The sequence derives from a woman between 35 and 50 years old in good health. Some clones in this sample may be carry-over from other donors' samples. The CDR3 DNA is TGCGCCAGCAGCTTGGTCGAGGACACCGGGGAGCTGTTTTTT. It encodes CASSLVEDTGELFF.